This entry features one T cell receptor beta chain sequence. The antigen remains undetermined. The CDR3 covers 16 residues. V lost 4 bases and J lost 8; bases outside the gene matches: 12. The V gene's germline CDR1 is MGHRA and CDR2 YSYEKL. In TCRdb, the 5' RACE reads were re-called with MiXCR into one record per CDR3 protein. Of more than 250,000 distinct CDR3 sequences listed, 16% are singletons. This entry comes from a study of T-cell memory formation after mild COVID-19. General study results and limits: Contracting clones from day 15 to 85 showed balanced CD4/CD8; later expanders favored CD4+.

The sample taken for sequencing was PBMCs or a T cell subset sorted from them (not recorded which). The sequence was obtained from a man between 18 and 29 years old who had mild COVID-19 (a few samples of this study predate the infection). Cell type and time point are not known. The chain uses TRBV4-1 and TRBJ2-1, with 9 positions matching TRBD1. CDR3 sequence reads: CASSLEPGQGFYEQFF. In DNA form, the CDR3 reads TGCGCCAGCAGCCTAGAACCGGGACAGGGATTCTATGAGCAGTTCTTC.